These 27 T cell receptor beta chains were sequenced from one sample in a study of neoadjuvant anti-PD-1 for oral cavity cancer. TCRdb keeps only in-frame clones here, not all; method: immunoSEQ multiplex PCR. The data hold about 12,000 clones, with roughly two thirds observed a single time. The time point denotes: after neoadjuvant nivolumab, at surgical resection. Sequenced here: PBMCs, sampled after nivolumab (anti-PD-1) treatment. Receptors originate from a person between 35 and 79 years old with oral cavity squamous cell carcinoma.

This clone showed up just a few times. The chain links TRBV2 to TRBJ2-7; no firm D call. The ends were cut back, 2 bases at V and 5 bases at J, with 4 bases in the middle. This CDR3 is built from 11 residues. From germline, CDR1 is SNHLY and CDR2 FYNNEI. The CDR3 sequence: CASSERDEQYF. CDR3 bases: TGTGCCAGCAGTGAACGGGACGAGCAGTACTTC.

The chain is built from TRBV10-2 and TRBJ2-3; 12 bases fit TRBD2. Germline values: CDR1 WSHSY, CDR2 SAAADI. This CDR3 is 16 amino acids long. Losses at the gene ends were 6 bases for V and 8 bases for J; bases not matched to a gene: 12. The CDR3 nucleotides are TGCGCCAGCAGACTAGCGGGGGGCAGGGGAACAAGTACGCAGTATTTT. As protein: CASRLAGGRGTSTQYF.

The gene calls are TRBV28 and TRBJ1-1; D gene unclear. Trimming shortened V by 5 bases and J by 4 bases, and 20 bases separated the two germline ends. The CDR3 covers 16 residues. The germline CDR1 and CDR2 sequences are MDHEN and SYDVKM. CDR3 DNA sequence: TGTGCCAGCAGTCCCCGAGTAGGCGACGGTGGCACTGAAGCTTTCTTT. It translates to CASSPRVGDGGTEAFF.

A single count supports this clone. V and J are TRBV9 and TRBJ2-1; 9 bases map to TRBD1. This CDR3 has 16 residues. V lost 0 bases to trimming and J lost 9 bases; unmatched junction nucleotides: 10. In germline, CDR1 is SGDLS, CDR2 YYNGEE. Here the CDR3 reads CASSVGVGTGSGEQFF. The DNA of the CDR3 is TGTGCCAGCAGCGTAGGGGTCGGGACAGGGAGCGGTGAGCAGTTCTTC.

As DNA, the CDR3 is TGTGCCAGCAGTGATTCGGGTGGAGGTATCGGGCCCCAGCATTTT. This codes for CASSDSGGGIGPQHF. The chain uses TRBV6-1 and TRBJ1-5; D is unclear. The CDR3 covers 15 residues. V lost 3 bases and J lost 9, with 18 bases in between. CDR1 and CDR2 from the germline V gene are MNHNS and SASEGT.

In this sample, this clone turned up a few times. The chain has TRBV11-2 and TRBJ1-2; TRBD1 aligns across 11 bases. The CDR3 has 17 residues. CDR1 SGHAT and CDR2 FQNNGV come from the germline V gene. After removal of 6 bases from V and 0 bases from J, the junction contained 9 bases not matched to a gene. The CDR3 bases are TGTGCCAGCAGGAGTGGACAGGGGGCGCCCGCTAACTATGGCTACACCTTC. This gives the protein CASRSGQGAPANYGYTF. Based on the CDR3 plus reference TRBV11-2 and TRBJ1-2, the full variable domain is EAGVAQSPRYKIIEKRQSVAFWCNPISGHATLYWYQQILGQGPKLLIQFQNNGVVDDSQLPKDRFSAERLKGVDSTLKIQPAKLEDSAVYLCASRSGQGAPANYGYTFGSGTRLTVV.

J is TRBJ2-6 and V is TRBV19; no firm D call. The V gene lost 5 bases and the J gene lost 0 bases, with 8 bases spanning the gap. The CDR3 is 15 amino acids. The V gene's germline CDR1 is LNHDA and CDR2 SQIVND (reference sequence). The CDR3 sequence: CASSPVSSGANVLTF. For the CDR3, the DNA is TGTGCCAGTAGTCCAGTGAGCTCTGGGGCCAACGTCCTGACTTTC. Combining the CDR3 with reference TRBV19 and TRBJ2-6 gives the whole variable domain DGGITQSPKYLFRKEGQNVTLSCEQNLNHDAMYWYRQDPGQGLRLIYYSQIVNDFQKGDIAEGYSVSREKKESFPLTVTSAQKNPTAFYLCASSPVSSGANVLTFGAGSRLTVL.

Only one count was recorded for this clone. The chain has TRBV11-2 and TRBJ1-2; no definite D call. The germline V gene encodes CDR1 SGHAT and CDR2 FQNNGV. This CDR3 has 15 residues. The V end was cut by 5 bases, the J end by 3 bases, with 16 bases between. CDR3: CASSPRRVQDYGYTF. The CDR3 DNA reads TGTGCCAGCAGCCCTAGAAGGGTCCAAGACTATGGCTACACCTTC. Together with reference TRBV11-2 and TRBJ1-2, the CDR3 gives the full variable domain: EAGVAQSPRYKIIEKRQSVAFWCNPISGHATLYWYQQILGQGPKLLIQFQNNGVVDDSQLPKDRFSAERLKGVDSTLKIQPAKLEDSAVYLCASSPRRVQDYGYTFGSGTRLTVV.

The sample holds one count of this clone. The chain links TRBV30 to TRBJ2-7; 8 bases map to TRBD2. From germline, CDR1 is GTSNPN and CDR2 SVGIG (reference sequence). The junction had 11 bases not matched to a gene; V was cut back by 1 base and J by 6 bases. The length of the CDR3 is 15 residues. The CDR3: CAWSAPGTRRGEQYF. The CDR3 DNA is TGTGCCTGGAGTGCCCCCGGGACTAGACGGGGCGAGCAGTACTTC.

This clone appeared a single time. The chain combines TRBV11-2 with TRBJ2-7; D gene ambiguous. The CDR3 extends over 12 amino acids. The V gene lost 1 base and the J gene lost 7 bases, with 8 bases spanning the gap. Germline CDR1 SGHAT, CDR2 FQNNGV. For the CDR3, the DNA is TGTGCCAGCAGCTTAGTCGCCCAAGAGCAGTACTTC. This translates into CASSLVAQEQYF.

CDR3 protein: CASSKEGFRSYEQYF. The CDR3 DNA is TGTGCCAGCAGCAAAGAGGGATTTCGGTCCTACGAGCAGTACTTC. The chain links TRBV9 to TRBJ2-7, with TRBD2 as a possible D gene (5 bases). The CDR3 is made up of 15 amino acids. Per germline, CDR1 SGDLS and CDR2 YYNGEE. The ends were cut back, 4 bases at V and 1 base at J, with 15 bases in the middle. Full variable domain (rest looked up from reference TRBV9 and TRBJ2-7): DSGVTQTPKHLITATGQRVTLRCSPRSGDLSVYWYQQSLDQGLQFLIQYYNGEERAKGNILERFSAQQFPDLHSELNLSSLELGDSALYFCASSKEGFRSYEQYFGPGTRLTVT.

The CDR3 region is CASSLEQGSNEQFF. The CDR3 nucleotides are TGTGCCAGCAGCTTAGAGCAGGGGAGCAATGAGCAGTTCTTC. The chain combines TRBV11-3 with TRBJ2-1; D is perhaps TRBD1 (6 bases). The germline V gene has CDR1 SGHNT and CDR2 YENEEA. Deletions cut 0 bases from V and 6 bases from J, with 9 bases between. CDR3 length equals 14 residues.

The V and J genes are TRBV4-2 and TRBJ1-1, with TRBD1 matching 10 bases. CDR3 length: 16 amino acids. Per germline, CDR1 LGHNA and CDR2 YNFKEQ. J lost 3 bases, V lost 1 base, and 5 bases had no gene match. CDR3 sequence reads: CASSQVVGQGDTEAFF. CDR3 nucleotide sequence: TGTGCCAGCAGCCAAGTGGTAGGACAGGGGGACACTGAAGCTTTCTTT.

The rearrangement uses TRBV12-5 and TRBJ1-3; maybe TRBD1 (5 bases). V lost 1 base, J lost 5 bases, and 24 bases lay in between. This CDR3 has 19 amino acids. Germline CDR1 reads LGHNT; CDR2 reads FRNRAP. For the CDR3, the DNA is TGTGCTAGTGGTTTGGATCCCGGCCAAACGGGGCAGGCAAGAAACACCATATATTTT. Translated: CASGLDPGQTGQARNTIYF.

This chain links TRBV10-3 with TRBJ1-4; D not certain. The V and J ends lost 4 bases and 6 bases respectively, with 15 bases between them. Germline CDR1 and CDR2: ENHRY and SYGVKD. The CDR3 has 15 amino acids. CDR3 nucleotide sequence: TGTGCCATCAGTGCTTCTAGTTGGTATGATGAAAAACTGTTTTTT. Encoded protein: CAISASSWYDEKLFF.

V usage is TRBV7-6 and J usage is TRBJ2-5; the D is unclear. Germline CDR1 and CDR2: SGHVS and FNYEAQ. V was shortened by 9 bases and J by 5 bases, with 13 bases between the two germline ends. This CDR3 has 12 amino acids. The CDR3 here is CARGKGLETQYF. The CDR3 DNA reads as TGTGCCAGGGGGAAAGGGCTTGAGACCCAGTACTTC.

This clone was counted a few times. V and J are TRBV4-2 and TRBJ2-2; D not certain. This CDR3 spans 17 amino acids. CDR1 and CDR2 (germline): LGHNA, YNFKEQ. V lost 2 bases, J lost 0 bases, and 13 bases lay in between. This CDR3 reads CASSQPTENTNTGELFF. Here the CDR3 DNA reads TGTGCCAGCAGCCAACCTACAGAGAACACGAACACCGGGGAGCTGTTTTTT.

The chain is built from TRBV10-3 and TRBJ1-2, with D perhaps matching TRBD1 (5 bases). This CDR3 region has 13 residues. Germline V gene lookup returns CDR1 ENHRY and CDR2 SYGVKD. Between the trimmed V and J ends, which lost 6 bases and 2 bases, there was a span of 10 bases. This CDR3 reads CAIRTVTNYGYTF. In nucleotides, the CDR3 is TGTGCCATCAGGACAGTGACGAACTATGGCTACACCTTC.

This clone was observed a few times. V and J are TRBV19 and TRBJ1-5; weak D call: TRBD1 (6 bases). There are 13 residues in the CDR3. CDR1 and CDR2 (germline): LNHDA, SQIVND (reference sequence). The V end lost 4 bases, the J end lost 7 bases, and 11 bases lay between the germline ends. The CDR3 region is CASSRGPGQPQHF. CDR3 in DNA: TGTGCCAGTAGTAGGGGGCCCGGGCAGCCCCAGCATTTT.

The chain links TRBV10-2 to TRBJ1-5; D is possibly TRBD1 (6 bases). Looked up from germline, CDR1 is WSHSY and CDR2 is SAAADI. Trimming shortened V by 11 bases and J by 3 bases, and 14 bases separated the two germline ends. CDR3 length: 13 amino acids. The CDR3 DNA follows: TGCGCCTCCCGGGGGCAATTCAATCAGCCCCAGCATTTT. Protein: CASRGQFNQPQHF.

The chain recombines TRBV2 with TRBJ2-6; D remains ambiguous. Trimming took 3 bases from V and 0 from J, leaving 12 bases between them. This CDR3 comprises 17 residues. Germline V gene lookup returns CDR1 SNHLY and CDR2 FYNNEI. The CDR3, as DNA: TGTGCCAGCAGTGAGGTCCCTGAAGCCTCTGGGGCCAACGTCCTGACTTTC. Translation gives CASSEVPEASGANVLTF.

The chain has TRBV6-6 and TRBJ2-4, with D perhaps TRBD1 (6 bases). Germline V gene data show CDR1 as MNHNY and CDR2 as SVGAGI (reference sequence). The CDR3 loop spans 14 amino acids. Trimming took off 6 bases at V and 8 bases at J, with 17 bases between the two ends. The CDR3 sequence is CASSRGPDRYIQYF. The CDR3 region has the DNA TGTGCCAGCAGCCGAGGGCCGGACAGATACATTCAGTACTTC.

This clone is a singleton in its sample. DNA of the CDR3: TGCGCCAGCAGCCGAGGGACAGTCAATTCACCCCTCCACTTT. Amino acid sequence: CASSRGTVNSPLHF. The chain employs TRBV4-1 and TRBJ1-6, with 7 nucleotides matching TRBD1. CDR1 and CDR2 from the germline V gene are MGHRA and YSYEKL. After removal of 4 bases from V and 7 bases from J, the junction contained 4 bases not matched to a gene. The CDR3 length is 14 residues.

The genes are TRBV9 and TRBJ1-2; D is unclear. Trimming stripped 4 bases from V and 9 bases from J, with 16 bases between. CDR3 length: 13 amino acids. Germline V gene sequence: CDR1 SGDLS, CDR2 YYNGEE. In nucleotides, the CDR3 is TGTGCCAGCAGCCACGGAGATCAAGAGCGCTACACCTTC. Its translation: CASSHGDQERYTF.

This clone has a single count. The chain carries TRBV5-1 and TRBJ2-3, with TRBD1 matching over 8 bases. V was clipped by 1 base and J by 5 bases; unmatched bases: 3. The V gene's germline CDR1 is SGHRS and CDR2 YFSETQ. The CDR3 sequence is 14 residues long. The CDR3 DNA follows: TGCGCCAGCAGCTTGCAGGGGGCCGGAGATACGCAGTATTTT. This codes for CASSLQGAGDTQYF.

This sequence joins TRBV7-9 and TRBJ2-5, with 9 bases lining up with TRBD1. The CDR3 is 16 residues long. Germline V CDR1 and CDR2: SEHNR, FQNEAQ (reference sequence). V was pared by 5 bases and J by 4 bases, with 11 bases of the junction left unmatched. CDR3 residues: CASSRLGTGQGETQYF. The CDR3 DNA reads TGTGCCAGCAGCCGACTCGGGACAGGGCAAGGAGAGACCCAGTACTTC. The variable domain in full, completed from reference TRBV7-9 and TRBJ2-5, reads DTGVSQNPRHKITKRGQNVTFRCDPISEHNRLYWYRQTLGQGPEFLTYFQNEAQLEKSRLLSDRFSAERPKGSFSTLEIQRTEQGDSAMYLCASSRLGTGQGETQYFGPGTRLLVL.

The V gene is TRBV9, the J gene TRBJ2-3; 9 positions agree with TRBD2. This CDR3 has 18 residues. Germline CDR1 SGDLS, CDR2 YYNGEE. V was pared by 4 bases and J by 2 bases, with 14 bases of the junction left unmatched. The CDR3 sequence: CASSPRGIAGVHTDTQYF. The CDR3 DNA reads TGTGCCAGCAGCCCTAGGGGGATAGCGGGGGTCCACACAGATACGCAGTATTTT.